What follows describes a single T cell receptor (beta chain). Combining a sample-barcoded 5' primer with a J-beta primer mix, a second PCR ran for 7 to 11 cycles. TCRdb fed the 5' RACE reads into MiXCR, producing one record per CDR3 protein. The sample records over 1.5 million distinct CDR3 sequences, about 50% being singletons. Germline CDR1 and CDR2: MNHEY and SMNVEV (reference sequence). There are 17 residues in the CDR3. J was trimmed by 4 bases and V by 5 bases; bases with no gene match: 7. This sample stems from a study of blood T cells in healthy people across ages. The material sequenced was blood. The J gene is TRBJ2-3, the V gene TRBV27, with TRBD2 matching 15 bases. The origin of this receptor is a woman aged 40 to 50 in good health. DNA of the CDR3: TGTGCCAGCAGTCGGACTAGCGGGGGGGCTGCCGCAGATACGCAGTATTTT. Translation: CASSRTSGGAAADTQYF.